The next 17 T cell receptor beta chains were all read from a single sample in a study of graft-versus-host responses after intestinal transplantation. Profiling relied on immunoSEQ multiplex PCR, and the TCRdb table lists in-frame clones only, not all of them. The sample lists around 100,000 clones, around nine tenths occurring once. Antigens for these TCRs are unknown. The sample was unstimulated CD4+ T cells sorted from spleen or lymph node cells, taken before transplant. These TCRs come from a human donor who was the organ donor for an intestinal transplant.

V usage is TRBV4-2 and J usage is TRBJ1-3; a possible D gene is TRBD1 (5 bases). V was shortened by 0 bases and J by 3 bases, with 9 bases between the two germline ends. Germline V gives CDR1 LGHNA, CDR2 YNFKEQ. This CDR3 has 15 residues. CDR3 coding DNA: TGTGCCAGCAGCCAAGAAGGGGTTCTTGGAAACACCATATATTTT. It specifies CASSQEGVLGNTIYF.

This clone is a singleton in its sample. A junction end diverges from the germline sequence, so it may reflect a read error. Different DNA sequences within this sample yield the same CDR3. The chain is built from TRBV19 and TRBJ1-5; unclear D gene. The CDR3 length is 16 residues. The germline V gene has CDR1 LNHDA and CDR2 SQIVND (reference sequence). The CDR3 DNA follows: TGCGCCAGTAGTATTTTGTCGGTTCGTAGCAATCAGCCCCAGCATTTT. Its protein is CASSILSVRSNQPQHF.

V is TRBV2 and J is TRBJ2-3, with 9 bases lining up with TRBD1. The CDR3 extends over 16 amino acids. The germline V gene has CDR1 SNHLY and CDR2 FYNNEI. V lost 8 bases and J lost 4; bases outside the gene matches: 13. The CDR3 spells CASQTIGQGFADTQYF. DNA of the CDR3: TGTGCCAGCCAAACTATAGGACAGGGGTTCGCAGATACGCAGTATTTT.

The chain recombines TRBV7-2 with TRBJ2-1, with D hard to call. There are 14 residues in the CDR3. Trimming shortened V by 1 base and J by 7 bases, and 11 bases separated the two germline ends. CDR1 is SGHTA and CDR2 is FQGNSA in the germline V gene. The CDR3 DNA sequence: TGTGCCAGCAGCTTAGTAGCCTATGGGAATGAGCAGTTCTTC. This gives the protein CASSLVAYGNEQFF.

The chain uses TRBV7-2 and TRBJ2-3; TRBD2 matches 8 bases. In germline, CDR1 is SGHTA, CDR2 FQGNSA. The junction had 14 bases not matched to a gene; V was cut back by 2 bases and J by 4 bases. The CDR3 loop spans 18 amino acids. The chain's CDR3 is CASSLSVQWGLESDTQYF. In DNA form, the CDR3 reads TGTGCCAGCAGCTTAAGTGTCCAATGGGGACTAGAGTCAGATACGCAGTATTTT. The full variable domain, rest sourced from reference TRBV7-2 and TRBJ2-3, is GAGVSQSPSNKVTEKGKDVELRCDPISGHTALYWYRQSLGQGLEFLIYFQGNSAPDKSGLPSDRFSAERTGGSVSTLTIQRTQQEDSAVYLCASSLSVQWGLESDTQYFGPGTRLTVL.

The rearrangement links TRBV4-2 to TRBJ1-1, with D unclear. There are 15 residues in the CDR3. The V and J ends lost 4 bases and 0 bases respectively, with 12 bases between them. Germline values: CDR1 LGHNA, CDR2 YNFKEQ. The CDR3 nucleotides are TGTGCCAGCAGCCCTGAGCCTACCATGAACACTGAAGCTTTCTTT. Its protein product is CASSPEPTMNTEAFF.

The chain joins TRBV13 to TRBJ2-7; possibly TRBD2 for D (6 bases). Trimming took off 0 bases at V and 3 bases at J, with 33 bases between the two ends. The CDR3 has 22 residues. CDR1 PRHDT and CDR2 FYEKMQ come from the germline V gene (reference sequence). CDR3 sequence reads: CASSLGRGILSSKTAGSYEQYF. The CDR3, as DNA: TGTGCCAGCAGCTTAGGCCGAGGCATCTTAAGCTCAAAAACTGCGGGGAGCTACGAGCAGTACTTC.

This chain links TRBV19 with TRBJ2-7; maybe TRBD2 (6 bases). V lost 5 bases and J lost 0, with 11 bases in between. The CDR3 is 14 residues long. Germline CDR1 reads LNHDA; CDR2 reads SQIVND (reference sequence). Here the CDR3 reads CASSPRLVSYEQYF. CDR3 nucleotide sequence: TGTGCCAGTAGTCCTCGACTAGTCTCCTACGAGCAGTACTTC.

The chain links TRBV11-2 to TRBJ2-7; unclear D gene. V was pared by 0 bases and J by 2 bases, with 11 bases between. There are 15 residues in the CDR3. CDR1 is SGHAT and CDR2 is FQNNGV in the germline V gene. The CDR3 region is CASSLEFTPTYEQYF. The DNA of the CDR3 is TGTGCCAGCAGCTTAGAGTTTACCCCCACCTACGAGCAGTACTTC.

This clone is a singleton in its sample. Mismatch with germline at one junction end may stem from a read error. V usage is TRBV7-7 and J usage is TRBJ2-1; D not resolved. From germline, CDR1 is SSHAT and CDR2 FNYEAQ (reference sequence). The CDR3 contains 15 residues. CDR3 region: CASSLRPAREYEQFF. The DNA for the CDR3 is TGTGCTAGCAGCTTAAGACCCGCGAGAGAATACGAGCAGTTCTTC.

The genes are TRBV5-1 and TRBJ1-2, with D possibly TRBD1 on 5 matching bases. The CDR3 spans 15 residues. Germline lookup yields CDR1 SGHRS and CDR2 YFSETQ. Trimming left V 0 bases short and J 8 bases short, with 17 bases between. CDR3 protein: CASSLVGGADGGYTF. The CDR3 nucleotides are TGCGCCAGCAGCTTGGTTGGAGGGGCAGATGGAGGCTACACCTTC.

This clone appeared a few times. The CDR3 DNA reads TGTGCCAGTAGCGGGAACAATGAGCAGTTCTTC. This encodes CASSGNNEQFF. The V call is TRBV19, the J call TRBJ2-1; a possible D gene is TRBD2 (5 bases). This CDR3 comprises 11 residues. The germline CDR1 and CDR2 sequences are LNHDA and SQIVND (reference sequence). Between the trimmed V and J ends, which lost 6 bases and 5 bases, there was a span of 5 bases.

There are a few counts of this clone. V gene TRBV27 combines with J gene TRBJ2-7, with D possibly being TRBD2 (5 bases). Deletions cut 2 bases from V and 11 bases from J, with 13 bases between. The germline V gene has CDR1 MNHEY and CDR2 SMNVEV (reference sequence). The CDR3 sequence is 12 residues long. Here the CDR3 reads CASSLGFIGEYF. In nucleotides, the CDR3 is TGTGCCAGCAGTTTAGGCTTTATCGGGGAGTACTTC.

V is TRBV5-1 and J is TRBJ2-5; no definite D call. CDR1 is SGHRS, CDR2 YFSETQ, per germline. This CDR3 contains 11 residues. The germline V and J ends were trimmed by 0 bases and 10 bases, with 7 bases remaining between them. The chain's CDR3 is CASSLEARQYF. CDR3 nucleotide sequence: TGCGCCAGCAGCTTGGAGGCCCGCCAGTACTTC.

The rearrangement uses TRBV5-1 and TRBJ2-1; 9 bases agree with TRBD2. This CDR3 comprises 20 residues. The germline gives CDR1 SGHRS, CDR2 YFSETQ. Trimming removed 1 base from V and 2 bases from J; junction bases left unmatched: 16. The CDR3 DNA reads as TGCGCCAGCAGCTTGTCTCGGGGACTAGCAGAATACAGCCCCTACAATGAGCAGTTCTTC. This translates into CASSLSRGLAEYSPYNEQFF.

This clone has only one observation. This chain joins TRBV6-5 and TRBJ1-1; tentative D call: TRBD1 (5 bases). CDR3 length equals 15 residues. Trimming left V 6 bases short and J 1 base short, with 15 bases between. Germline CDR1 is MNHEY and CDR2 is SVGAGI. The CDR3 coding sequence is TGTGCCAGCAGCCCAGAGGGGTCGGGGAACACTGAAGCTTTCTTT. Translated, it gives CASSPEGSGNTEAFF.

The chain is built from TRBV4-2 and TRBJ1-1; possible D gene TRBD1, 5 bases. The CDR3 has 15 amino acids. Germline CDR1 and CDR2: LGHNA and YNFKEQ. The germline V and J ends were trimmed by 0 bases and 1 base, with 9 bases remaining between them. CDR3 nucleotide sequence: TGTGCCAGCAGCCAAGATTCGGGGGAGAACACTGAAGCTTTCTTT. It is translated as CASSQDSGENTEAFF.